This paragraph covers one T cell receptor (beta chain) sequence. This specimen comes from a study of Ad26.COV2.S vaccination and SARS-CoV-2 variants. CDR1 and CDR2 from the germline V gene are SGHAT and FQNNGV. The V gene lost 5 bases and the J gene lost 7 bases, with 8 bases spanning the gap. This CDR3 is 11 amino acids long. Profiling relied on immunoSEQ multiplex PCR, and the TCRdb table lists in-frame clones only, not all of them. Found here are about 350,000 clones, around 90% of them singletons; the top ten hold around 4.2%. The chain combines TRBV11-2 with TRBJ1-2; D call uncertain. This sequence was found in a human donor who had recovered from COVID-19. Material: peripheral blood, obtained after recovery from COVID-19. CDR3 DNA: TGTGCCAGCAGCCAGACGGGTGGCTACACCTTC. This translates into CASSQTGGYTF.